The next 16 T cell receptor beta chains were all read from a single sample in a study of T-cell reconstitution after alpha-beta-depleted transplantation in children. Unique molecular identifiers were incorporated when the TCRbeta library was constructed. MiXCR was run by TCRdb on the PCR reads, yielding one entry per CDR3 protein. The repertoire has some 500,000 distinct CDR3 sequences, about 30% of them found once; the top ten carry under 3%. Sequenced material: PBMCs from the stem cell graft donor, taken from the stem cell graft. The receptors originated from a human donor who donated a stem cell graft to a child with aplastic anemia.

The CDR3 sequence: CSVEDRSVNTEAFF. The CDR3 DNA reads TGCAGCGTTGAAGATCGGAGTGTGAACACTGAAGCTTTCTTT. V gene TRBV29-1 combines with J gene TRBJ1-1; no firm D call. The CDR3 totals 14 residues. CDR1 SQVTM and CDR2 ANQGSEA come from the germline V gene. Trimming cost V 0 bases and J 0 bases, with 8 bases left between them.

In this sample, this clonotype turned up many times. The rearrangement joins TRBV20-1 to TRBJ1-1, with D possibly TRBD1 on 6 matching bases. The V end was cut by 3 bases, the J end by 5 bases, with 19 bases between. Germline V lookup: CDR1 DFQATT, CDR2 SNEGSKA (reference sequence). The CDR3 spans 15 residues. CDR3 loop: CSASHRATSATEAFF. Written as DNA, the CDR3 is TGCAGTGCTAGCCACAGGGCGACATCAGCGACTGAAGCTTTCTTT.

V usage is TRBV18 and J usage is TRBJ1-1, with D unresolved. V gave up 0 bases and J gave up 0 bases, with 11 bases separating them. The CDR3 covers 16 residues. Germline V gene sequence: CDR1 KGHSH, CDR2 LQKENI. In nucleotides, the CDR3 is TGTGCCAGCTCACCACCGGTCGGGCCACTGAACACTGAAGCTTTCTTT. Its translation is CASSPPVGPLNTEAFF.

This clonotype appeared a few times. This rearrangement joins TRBV6-2 or TRBV6-3 to TRBJ2-1; a possible D gene is TRBD2 (6 bases). V shed 5 bases and J shed 1 base, with 12 bases lying between them. This CDR3 has 15 residues. Germline values: CDR1 MNHEY, CDR2 SVGEGT. The CDR3 nucleotides are TGTGCCAGCAGTCCGACTAGTCGGTCCTACAATGAGCAGTTCTTC. Its translation is CASSPTSRSYNEQFF.

The J gene is TRBJ2-1, the V gene TRBV18, with TRBD1 matching over 9 bases. Germline loops: CDR1 KGHSH, CDR2 LQKENI. The junction had 7 bases not matched to a gene; V was cut back by 5 bases and J by 8 bases. This CDR3 is built from 14 residues. CDR3 residues: CASSADRGVDEQFF. The CDR3 bases are TGTGCCAGCTCAGCTGACAGGGGGGTGGATGAGCAGTTCTTC.

This clonotype was observed a handful of times. The chain has TRBV24-1 and TRBJ2-3; TRBD2 is a possible D gene (6 bases). The germline V gene encodes CDR1 KGHDR and CDR2 SFDVKD. V was pared by 4 bases and J by 2 bases, with 15 bases between. This CDR3 has 16 amino acids. CDR3 in amino acids: CATSERDAENTDTQYF. The CDR3 region has the DNA TGTGCCACCAGTGAGCGGGACGCAGAAAACACAGATACGCAGTATTTT.

CDR3 in amino acids: CSANSPGLAGIEQFF. The CDR3, as DNA: TGCAGTGCTAATTCCCCGGGACTAGCGGGAATTGAGCAGTTCTTC. The chain uses TRBV20-1 and TRBJ2-1; TRBD2 agrees at 13 bases. The CDR3 totals 15 residues. V lost 4 bases, J lost 9 bases, and 9 bases stayed unmatched. Germline CDR1 DFQATT, CDR2 SNEGSKA (reference sequence).

A few counts support this clonotype. This chain links TRBV5-5 with TRBJ1-5; D perhaps matches TRBD1 (6 bases). V lost 4 bases to trimming and J lost 3 bases, with 11 bases between them. The V gene's germline CDR1 is SGHKS and CDR2 YYEKEE (reference sequence). This CDR3 contains 14 residues. The CDR3 protein is CASSLNRANQPQHF. CDR3 coding DNA: TGTGCCAGCAGCCTAAACAGGGCCAATCAGCCCCAGCATTTT.

J is TRBJ1-2 and V is TRBV4-1; D perhaps matches TRBD1 (5 bases). The length of the CDR3 is 16 residues. Deletions cut 0 bases from V and 0 bases from J, with 11 bases between. The germline CDR1 and CDR2 sequences are MGHRA and YSYEKL. DNA for the CDR3: TGCGCCAGCAGCCAAGATGAGGGGCTAGCTAACTATGGCTACACCTTC. Translated: CASSQDEGLANYGYTF.

CDR3 in DNA: TGTGCCACCAGCAGAGATCGGACGATATCGGCTGGCTACACCTTC. Translated, it gives CATSRDRTISAGYTF. The rearrangement links TRBV15 to TRBJ1-2; D gene ambiguous. Germline V gives CDR1 LNHNV, CDR2 YYDKDF (reference sequence). The germline V and J ends were trimmed by 0 bases and 7 bases, with 15 bases remaining between them. The CDR3 is 15 amino acids. Supplemented by reference TRBV15 and TRBJ1-2, the full variable domain reads DAMVIQNPRYQVTQFGKPVTLSCSQTLNHNVMYWYQQKSSQAPKLLFHYYDKDFNNEADTPDNFQSRRPNTSFCFLDIRSPGLGDTAMYLCATSRDRTISAGYTFGSGTRLTVV.

This clonotype came up a few times. The V call is TRBV7-9, the J call TRBJ2-6; no firm D call. The CDR3 length is 16 residues. CDR1 and CDR2 (germline): SEHNR, FQNEAQ (reference sequence). V lost 5 bases, J lost 1 base, and 12 bases lay in between. CDR3 region: CASSRNVGSGANVLTF. CDR3 in DNA: TGTGCCAGCAGCCGGAACGTGGGATCTGGGGCCAACGTCCTGACTTTC.

The J gene is TRBJ2-3, the V gene TRBV4-3, with 7 nucleotides matching TRBD2. After removal of 4 bases from V and 4 bases from J, the junction contained 5 bases not matched to a gene. The CDR3 is made up of 14 amino acids. The germline V gene has CDR1 LGHNA and CDR2 YSLEER. CDR3 loop: CASSRRGSSDTQYF. CDR3 coding DNA: TGCGCCAGCAGCCGGCGCGGGAGTTCAGATACGCAGTATTTT.

This clonotype was seen a handful of times. The chain links TRBV12-3 or TRBV12-4 to TRBJ1-1; D perhaps matches TRBD1 (5 bases). Deletions cut 6 bases from V and 4 bases from J, with 15 bases between. This CDR3 region has 14 residues. CDR3 nucleotide sequence: TGTGCCAGCAGCAGGAGGGGCGGCGGCACTGAAGCTTTCTTT. It is translated as CASSRRGGGTEAFF.

The genes are TRBV11-3 and TRBJ1-6, with 7 bases aligning to TRBD1. J was trimmed by 0 bases and V by 3 bases; bases with no gene match: 5. Germline-derived CDR1 and CDR2 are SGHNT and YENEEA. This CDR3 comprises 17 residues. CDR3 in amino acids: CASSLGQSSSYNSPLHF. The CDR3 DNA sequence: TGTGCCAGCAGCTTGGGACAGAGCAGCTCCTATAATTCACCCCTCCACTTT.

This clonotype was picked up a small number of times. This chain links TRBV18 with TRBJ2-7; TRBD1 aligns across 7 bases. Trimming cost V 6 bases and J 3 bases; bases outside gene matches: 8. The CDR3 extends over 14 amino acids. From germline, CDR1 is KGHSH and CDR2 LQKENI. This chain's CDR3 is CASSGQEDGYEQYV. As DNA, the CDR3 is TGTGCCAGCTCCGGACAGGAGGACGGCTACGAGCAGTACGTC.

The chain is built from TRBV12-3 or TRBV12-4 and TRBJ1-5; the D gene is possibly TRBD1 (6 bases). Trimming cost V 6 bases and J 4 bases, with 16 bases left between them. The CDR3 runs 15 residues. In DNA form, the CDR3 reads TGTGCCAGCAGCGGAATAGGGGGAGTTAATCAGCCCCAGCATTTT. It is translated as CASSGIGGVNQPQHF.